This is a list of T cell receptor beta chains from one sample in a study of CD8 T cells in Susac syndrome. TCRdb redid the calling of the immunoSEQ multiplex PCR reads with MiXCR, one entry per CDR3 protein. The sample carries approximately 190,000 distinct CDR3 sequences, roughly 96% recorded once. The sequencing input was CD4+ T cells from PBMCs. The source is a human donor with multiple sclerosis. Both conserved end residues are part of each CDR3. Each record gives: V gene, J gene, CDR3 protein.

>TRBV5-4|TRBJ2-1
CASSPSKWAGNEQFF
>TRBV9|TRBJ1-2
CASSVNPTYGYTF
>TRBV2|TRBJ2-7
CASSGLGIPLGEQYF
>TRBV19|TRBJ1-6
CASSGRRESPLHF
>TRBV7-6|TRBJ2-1
CASSARLVRNEQFF
>TRBV20-1|TRBJ1-2
CSARVHGMENGYTF
>TRBV20-1|TRBJ2-1
CSARGDSTYNEQFF
>TRBV5-4|TRBJ2-5
CASSRGDQETQYF
>TRBV5-1|TRBJ2-1
CASTPGGSYNEQFF
>TRBV10-3|TRBJ2-7
CAISESGPGEEQYF
>TRBV5-1|TRBJ2-5
CASSAPGLAGGLSIRETQYF
>TRBV2|TRBJ2-1
CATHPDVSYNEQFF
>TRBV6-6|TRBJ1-2
CASIEQGIGDGYTF
>TRBV2|TRBJ2-7
CASRDGRSYEQYF
>TRBV12-3/TRBV12-4|TRBJ2-1
CASSGFGTSHNEQFF
>TRBV11-1|TRBJ1-1
CASSLVADQNTEAFF
>TRBV9|TRBJ1-3
CASSSGQGTGNTIYF
>TRBV29-1|TRBJ2-1
CGGQLITGTENEQFF
>TRBV29-1|TRBJ1-2
CSVRRETGASNYGYTF
>TRBV20-1|TRBJ2-5
CSGGNQETQYF
>TRBV30|TRBJ2-7
CAWSGDFSYEQYF
>TRBV5-1|TRBJ1-2
CARGAGGRGYTF
>TRBV5-1|TRBJ2-7
CASSDATGSYEQYF
>TRBV2|TRBJ2-3
CASKRVGSLDTQYF
>TRBV12-5|TRBJ2-7
CASGSYRVSSYEQYF
>TRBV6-2/TRBV6-3|TRBJ2-3
CASSWPGTQYF
>TRBV29-1|TRBJ2-5
CSVAISARLETQYF
>TRBV11-2|TRBJ1-6
CASSLGTGSPLHF
>TRBV27|TRBJ1-2
CAGGRQDYGYTF
>TRBV29-1|TRBJ2-5
CSVERGQQETQYF
>TRBV20-1|TRBJ2-1
CSAAPWRGAEAEQFF
>TRBV20-1|TRBJ1-5
CSAGSWGNQPQHF
>TRBV20-1|TRBJ2-1
CSARDGAAGFYNEQFF
>TRBV9|TRBJ2-7
CASSVGPGGVNEQYF
>TRBV20-1|TRBJ1-1
CSVRGILNTEAFF
>TRBV5-4|TRBJ2-3
CASSLIAGGTDTQYF
>TRBV20-1|TRBJ2-4
CSARDSGATTDIQYF
>TRBV28|TRBJ2-3
CASSDPRAGDGTDTQYF
>TRBV30|TRBJ2-1
CAWSVTAGGINEQFF
>TRBV29-1|TRBJ1-5
CSALTGVNQPQHF
>TRBV20-1|TRBJ2-3
CSARLASGRREDTQYF
>TRBV2|TRBJ2-1
CASSTLRGERRNEQFF